These 18 T cell receptor beta chains share one sample of origin, sequenced in a study of T cell responses to AZD1222 COVID-19 vaccine. Using immunoSEQ multiplex PCR, the repertoire was profiled, and TCRdb retains in-frame clones only, with some absent. Among about 120,000 clones listed, 75% to 90% were seen once. The specimen comprised peripheral blood, sampled on day 0 of AZD1222 vaccination. These receptors came from an adult in good health.

This chain links TRBV11-2 with TRBJ2-5; TRBD1 aligns across 8 bases. With 5 bases clipped from V and 2 bases from J, the junction kept 4 bases outside the gene matches. This CDR3 is 14 amino acids long. CDR1 is SGHAT and CDR2 is FQNNGV in the germline V gene. CDR3 loop: CASSPWTGQETQYF. DNA for the CDR3: TGTGCCAGCAGCCCCTGGACAGGGCAAGAGACCCAGTACTTC.

Worth noting for this clone: Other DNA sequences of this sample code for an identical CDR3. The gene calls are TRBV9 and TRBJ2-5; 8 bases are shared with TRBD1. CDR3 size: 16 residues. The ends lost 0 bases at V and 4 bases at J; junction bases unmatched: 8. CDR1 SGDLS and CDR2 YYNGEE come from the germline V gene. The DNA for the CDR3 is TGTGCCAGCAGCGTAGGGATCGGGACAGGAGGAGAGACCCAGTACTTC. Translation gives CASSVGIGTGGETQYF.

The chain recombines TRBV5-4 with TRBJ2-2; TRBD2 matches at 8 bases. This CDR3 has 16 amino acids. V trimming: 3 bases; J trimming: 7 bases; junction bases outside the gene matches: 11. In germline, CDR1 is SGHNT, CDR2 YYREEE (reference sequence). The CDR3 here is CASSSGASGSGGELFF. DNA for the CDR3: TGTGCCAGCAGCTCGGGGGCGAGCGGGAGTGGCGGGGAGCTGTTTTTT.

V gene TRBV6-5 combines with J gene TRBJ1-4; TRBD1 agrees at 7 bases. V lost 0 bases to trimming and J lost 4 bases; unmatched junction nucleotides: 2. The CDR3 contains 15 residues. Looked up from germline, CDR1 is MNHEY and CDR2 is SVGAGI. The CDR3 nucleotides are TGTGCCAGCAGTTACTCTCCAGGGGGTAATGAAAAACTGTTTTTT. Translation gives CASSYSPGGNEKLFF.

Remarks on this clone: The identical CDR3 is also encoded by other nucleotide sequences in the sample. The chain recombines TRBV28 with TRBJ1-2; perhaps TRBD1 as D (5 bases). The CDR3 has 12 residues. Germline values: CDR1 MDHEN, CDR2 SYDVKM. V lost 4 bases and J 5 bases, leaving 8 bases between the germline ends. This CDR3 is CASSSGLYGYTF. The DNA for the CDR3 is TGTGCCAGCAGTTCGGGACTTTATGGCTACACCTTC.

J is TRBJ2-2 and V is TRBV7-9, with TRBD1 as a possible D gene (6 bases). Germline lookup yields CDR1 SEHNR and CDR2 FQNEAQ (reference sequence). V dropped 2 bases and J dropped 4 bases, with 11 bases sitting between them. This CDR3 has 15 residues. CDR3 loop: CASSLWGRGTGELFF. The DNA for the CDR3 is TGTGCCAGCAGCTTATGGGGGCGAGGCACCGGGGAGCTGTTTTTT.

The chain recombines TRBV7-3 with TRBJ2-1; 11 bases line up with TRBD2. This CDR3 is 17 amino acids long. After removal of 5 bases from V and 9 bases from J, the junction contained 15 bases not matched to a gene. Looked up from germline, CDR1 is SGHTA and CDR2 is FQGTGA. The CDR3: CASSRNGGLAGGPEQFF. The CDR3 DNA reads TGTGCCAGCAGCCGCAACGGAGGCCTAGCGGGAGGTCCTGAGCAGTTCTTC.

The CDR3 is CATSRGFLVGANEKLFF. As DNA, the CDR3 is TGTGCCACCAGCAGAGGTTTCTTGGTAGGGGCTAATGAAAAACTGTTTTTT. The V gene is TRBV15, the J gene TRBJ1-4; D perhaps matches TRBD1 (5 bases). CDR1 LNHNV and CDR2 YYDKDF come from the germline V gene (reference sequence). V was pared by 1 base and J by 3 bases, with 15 bases between. The length of the CDR3 is 17 residues.

This clone was detected a few times. This sequence joins TRBV3-1 (or the pseudogene TRBV3-2) and TRBJ2-7; D might be TRBD1 (6 bases). V dropped 3 bases and J dropped 6 bases, with 12 bases sitting between them. This CDR3 spans 13 amino acids. Germline assignment: CDR1 LGHDT and CDR2 YNNKEL (reference sequence). The CDR3 DNA follows: TGTGCCAGCAGCCAGGGGGCCGCCGGCGAGCAGTACTTC. It yields the protein CASSQGAAGEQYF.

The chain uses TRBV29-1 and TRBJ1-1; 8 bases map to TRBD1. Germline V CDR1 and CDR2: SQVTM, ANQGSEA. The CDR3 sequence is 12 residues long. Trimming removed 6 bases from V and 3 bases from J; junction bases left unmatched: 3. The CDR3 loop reads CSVQQGDTEAFF. The CDR3 DNA follows: TGCAGCGTCCAACAGGGGGACACTGAAGCTTTCTTT.

The chain links TRBV19 to TRBJ2-1; D uncertain. The CDR3 covers 16 residues. Looked up from germline, CDR1 is LNHDA and CDR2 is SQIVND (reference sequence). Deletions cut 0 bases from V and 0 bases from J, with 9 bases between. The CDR3 DNA is TGTGCCAGTAGTATAGACCTGTGGAGCTCCTACAATGAGCAGTTCTTC. Translated: CASSIDLWSSYNEQFF.

This chain uses TRBV11-2 with TRBJ2-7; TRBD1 agrees at 8 bases. CDR1 is SGHAT, CDR2 FQNNGV, per germline. The ends lost 3 bases at V and 0 bases at J; junction bases unmatched: 4. The CDR3 covers 15 residues. CDR3 sequence reads: CASSLQGAGSYEQYF. The DNA of the CDR3 is TGTGCCAGCAGCTTGCAGGGGGCCGGCTCCTACGAGCAGTACTTC.

V and J are TRBV7-8 and TRBJ1-5; weak D call: TRBD1 (5 bases). The V end was cut by 5 bases, the J end by 10 bases, with 15 bases between. Germline assignment: CDR1 SGHVS and CDR2 FQNEAQ. The CDR3 spans 13 residues. CDR3 amino acids: CASSPSVGGPQHF. The CDR3 DNA is TGTGCCAGCAGCCCGTCTGTGGGGGGTCCCCAGCATTTT.

The V and J genes are TRBV5-4 and TRBJ1-1; D gene ambiguous. V was cut by 1 base and J by 4 bases, with 11 bases left in between. From germline, CDR1 is SGHNT and CDR2 YYREEE (reference sequence). This CDR3 contains 14 residues. CDR3 nucleotides: TGTGCCAGCAGCTTGTCAGTATATACCACTGAAGCTTTCTTT. Encoded protein: CASSLSVYTTEAFF.

The chain is built from TRBV29-1 and TRBJ1-2, with no clear D. V gave up 3 bases and J gave up 2 bases, with 7 bases separating them. Germline assignment: CDR1 SQVTM and CDR2 ANQGSEA. The CDR3 is 12 amino acids. This chain's CDR3 is CSVDKVNYGYTF. CDR3 nucleotides: TGCAGCGTTGACAAGGTCAACTATGGCTACACCTTC. Drawing the rest from reference TRBV29-1 and TRBJ1-2, the complete variable domain is SAVISQKPSRDICQRGTSLTIQCQVDSQVTMMFWYRQQPGQSLTLIATANQGSEATYESGFVIDKFPISRPNLTFSTLTVSNMSPEDSSIYLCSVDKVNYGYTFGSGTRLTVV.

The chain carries TRBV6-2 or TRBV6-3 and TRBJ2-1, with D maybe TRBD1 (6 bases). This CDR3 contains 15 residues. The germline V gene has CDR1 MNHEY and CDR2 SVGEGT. V lost 6 bases and J 2 bases, leaving 14 bases between the germline ends. CDR3 in DNA: TGTGCCAGCAGGTACGACAGGATGACCTACAATGAGCAGTTCTTC. It yields the protein CASRYDRMTYNEQFF.

This rearrangement joins TRBV13 to TRBJ2-3; 14 nucleotides line up with TRBD2. J gave up 5 bases and V 5 bases, and 6 bases lay outside the gene matches. This CDR3 is 16 amino acids long. Germline V gives CDR1 PRHDT, CDR2 FYEKMQ (reference sequence). The CDR3 coding sequence is TGTGCCAGCAGCCAGGGACTAGCGGGAGCGGAAGATACGCAGTATTTT. This codes for CASSQGLAGAEDTQYF.

A few counts support this clone. V and J are TRBV2 and TRBJ2-2; 10 positions agree with TRBD1. This CDR3 comprises 15 residues. Germline V gene sequence: CDR1 SNHLY, CDR2 FYNNEI. V lost 6 bases, J lost 6 bases, and 7 bases stayed unmatched. The CDR3 sequence is CASRVDRGVAGELFF. The CDR3, as DNA: TGTGCCAGCAGGGTGGACAGGGGGGTAGCCGGGGAGCTGTTTTTT. Using reference TRBV2 and TRBJ2-2 for the parts outside the CDR3, the full variable domain is EPEVTQTPSHQVTQMGQEVILRCVPISNHLYFYWYRQILGQKVEFLVSFYNNEISEKSEIFDDQFSVERPDGSNFTLKIRSTKLEDSAMYFCASRVDRGVAGELFFGEGSRLTVL.